The 7 T cell receptor beta chains below all came from one sample that was sequenced in a study of shared clonotypes between healthy human individuals. Produced via immunoSEQ multiplex PCR; TCRdb's table is partial and in-frame only. The sample has over a million clones, around 95% seen once. The sequenced sample was naive CD4+ T cells sorted from blood. The subset denotes: CD45RA+ positively selected. These receptors were collected from a man aged 30 to 39 in good health.

This chain links TRBV5-4 with TRBJ2-1; 13 bases map to TRBD2. The germline gives CDR1 SGHNT, CDR2 YYREEE (reference sequence). Losses at the gene ends were 2 bases for V and 3 bases for J; bases not matched to a gene: 2. CDR3 length: 16 residues. The CDR3 loop reads CASSLRTSGSYNEQFF. The DNA of the CDR3 is TGTGCCAGCAGCTTAAGGACTAGCGGGAGCTACAATGAGCAGTTCTTC.

The chain carries TRBV27 and TRBJ2-2, with D unresolved. V lost 7 bases and J lost 5, with 11 bases in between. Per germline, CDR1 MNHEY and CDR2 SMNVEV (reference sequence). The CDR3 runs to 13 residues. The CDR3 DNA follows: TGTGCCAGCACTATCCTGGGAACCGGGGAGCTGTTTTTT. Amino acids: CASTILGTGELFF.

This chain uses TRBV7-2 with TRBJ2-1; D may be TRBD2 (6 bases). Germline V gene data show CDR1 as SGHTA and CDR2 as FQGNSA. Between the trimmed V and J ends, which lost 6 bases and 10 bases, there was a span of 22 bases. The CDR3 is 15 amino acids. CDR3 in DNA: TGTGCCAGCAGTCTGGAAGCGGGCCCTCGGCGAGAGCAGTTCTTC. Residues: CASSLEAGPRREQFF.

The CDR3 nucleotides read TGTGCCAGCAGTGACCTTAAGACGGGGAGCTCTGGAAACACCATATATTTT. Translation gives CASSDLKTGSSGNTIYF. V is TRBV25-1 and J is TRBJ1-3; D gene unclear. V lost 3 bases to trimming and J lost 0 bases, with 15 bases between them. CDR3 length: 17 amino acids. In germline, CDR1 is MGHDK, CDR2 SYGVNS.

The J gene is TRBJ2-3, the V gene TRBV7-9; a weak D match, TRBD2 (5 bases). Germline CDR1 is SEHNR and CDR2 is FQNEAQ (reference sequence). The ends were cut back, 8 bases at V and 0 bases at J, with 9 bases in the middle. CDR3 length equals 13 residues. The CDR3 reads CASVGLSTDTQYF. DNA of the CDR3: TGTGCCAGCGTAGGACTTAGCACAGATACGCAGTATTTT.

This clone was picked up a small number of times. This chain connects TRBV5-8 to TRBJ2-2; 13 bases are a match to TRBD2. In germline, CDR1 is SGHTS, CDR2 YDEGEE. The CDR3 contains 16 residues. The trim removed 4 bases at V and 8 bases at J, leaving 8 bases unmatched. The chain's CDR3 is CASSRTSGRVIGELFF. The DNA for the CDR3 is TGTGCCAGCAGCAGGACTAGCGGGAGAGTGATAGGGGAGCTGTTTTTT.

The chain uses TRBV9 and TRBJ1-2; 7 bases line up with TRBD1. With V trimmed by 2 bases and J by 7 bases, 11 bases remained unmatched. CDR1 and CDR2 from the germline V gene are SGDLS and YYNGEE. This CDR3 is built from 15 residues. CDR3 DNA: TGTGCCAGCAGCGTGTTGGAGGGGGCAAGCGGTGGCTACACCTTC. This codes for CASSVLEGASGGYTF.